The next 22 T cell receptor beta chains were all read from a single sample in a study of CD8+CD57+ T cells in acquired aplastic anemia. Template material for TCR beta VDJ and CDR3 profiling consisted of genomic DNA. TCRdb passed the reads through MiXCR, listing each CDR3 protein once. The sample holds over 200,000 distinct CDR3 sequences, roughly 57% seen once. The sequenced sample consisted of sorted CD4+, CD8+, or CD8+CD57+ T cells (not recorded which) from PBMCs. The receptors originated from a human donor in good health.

This chain's CDR3 is CATGQVYGYTF. CDR3 bases: TGTGCCACGGGACAGGTCTATGGCTACACCTTC. V is TRBV12-3 or TRBV12-4 and J is TRBJ1-2; 8 bases line up with TRBD1. V lost 10 bases and J lost 4; bases outside the gene matches: 2. This CDR3 has 11 amino acids.

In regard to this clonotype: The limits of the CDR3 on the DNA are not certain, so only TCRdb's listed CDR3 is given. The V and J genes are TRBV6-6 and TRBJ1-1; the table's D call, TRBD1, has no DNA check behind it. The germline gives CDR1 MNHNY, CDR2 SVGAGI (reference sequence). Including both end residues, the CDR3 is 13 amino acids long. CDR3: CASSTSGGSEAFF.

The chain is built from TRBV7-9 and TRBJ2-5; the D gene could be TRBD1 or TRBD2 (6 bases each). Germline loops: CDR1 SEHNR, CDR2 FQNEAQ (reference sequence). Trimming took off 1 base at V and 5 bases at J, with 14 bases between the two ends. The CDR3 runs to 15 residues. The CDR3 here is CASSLGGLAWETQYF. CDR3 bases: TGTGCCAGCAGCTTAGGGGGGCTAGCGTGGGAGACCCAGTACTTC.

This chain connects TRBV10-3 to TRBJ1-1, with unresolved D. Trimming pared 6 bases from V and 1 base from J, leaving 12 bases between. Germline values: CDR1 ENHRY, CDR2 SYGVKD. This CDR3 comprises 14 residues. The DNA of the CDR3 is TGTGCCATCAGCGCCAGCCGGGAGAACACTGAAGCTTTCTTT. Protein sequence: CAISASRENTEAFF.

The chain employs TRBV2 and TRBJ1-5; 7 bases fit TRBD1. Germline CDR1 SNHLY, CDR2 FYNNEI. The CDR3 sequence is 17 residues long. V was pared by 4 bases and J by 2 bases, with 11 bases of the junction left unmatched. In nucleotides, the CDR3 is TGTGCCAGCAGTGGGGCGACAGGGAGTATGGGCAATCAGCCCCAGCATTTT. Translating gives CASSGATGSMGNQPQHF.

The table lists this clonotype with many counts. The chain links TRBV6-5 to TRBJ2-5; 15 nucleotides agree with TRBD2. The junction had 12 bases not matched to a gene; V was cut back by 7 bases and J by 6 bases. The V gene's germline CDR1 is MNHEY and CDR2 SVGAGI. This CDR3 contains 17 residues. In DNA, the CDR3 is TGTGCCAGCAACCACTCTCCGGGACTAGCGGGGGGCCAGACCCAGTACTTC. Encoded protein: CASNHSPGLAGGQTQYF.

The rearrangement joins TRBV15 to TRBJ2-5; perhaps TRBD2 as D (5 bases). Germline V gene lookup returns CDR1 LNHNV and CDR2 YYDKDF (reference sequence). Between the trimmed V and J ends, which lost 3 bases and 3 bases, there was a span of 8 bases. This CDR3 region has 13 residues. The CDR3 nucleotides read TGTGCCACCAGCAGGGACGGGGAAGAGACCCAGTACTTC. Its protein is CATSRDGEETQYF.

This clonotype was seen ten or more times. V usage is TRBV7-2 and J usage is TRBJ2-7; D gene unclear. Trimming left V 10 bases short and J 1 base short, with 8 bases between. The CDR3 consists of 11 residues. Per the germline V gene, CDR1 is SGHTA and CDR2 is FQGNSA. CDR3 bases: TGTGCCACAACGGATTCCTACGAGCAGTACTTC. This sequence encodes CATTDSYEQYF.

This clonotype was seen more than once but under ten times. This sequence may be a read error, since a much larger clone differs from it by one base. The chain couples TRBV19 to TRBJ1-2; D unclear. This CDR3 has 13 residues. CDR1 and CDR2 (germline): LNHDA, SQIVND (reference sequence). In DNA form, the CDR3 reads TGTGCCAGTACCTTCCGGGCCGACTATGGCTTCACCTTC. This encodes CASTFRADYGFTF.

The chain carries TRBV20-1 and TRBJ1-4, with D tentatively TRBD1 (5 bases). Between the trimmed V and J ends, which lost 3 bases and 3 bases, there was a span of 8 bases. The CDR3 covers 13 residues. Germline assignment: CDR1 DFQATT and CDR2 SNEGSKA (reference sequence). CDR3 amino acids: CSARTGANEKLFF. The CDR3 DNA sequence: TGCAGTGCTAGGACGGGGGCTAATGAAAAACTGTTTTTT.

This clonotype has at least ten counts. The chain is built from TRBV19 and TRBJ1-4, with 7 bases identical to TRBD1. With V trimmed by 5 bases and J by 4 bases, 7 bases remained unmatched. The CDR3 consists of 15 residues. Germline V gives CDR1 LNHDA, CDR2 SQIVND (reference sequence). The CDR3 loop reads CASSVTGEINEKLFF. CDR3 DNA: TGTGCCAGTAGTGTAACAGGGGAGATTAATGAAAAACTGTTTTTT.

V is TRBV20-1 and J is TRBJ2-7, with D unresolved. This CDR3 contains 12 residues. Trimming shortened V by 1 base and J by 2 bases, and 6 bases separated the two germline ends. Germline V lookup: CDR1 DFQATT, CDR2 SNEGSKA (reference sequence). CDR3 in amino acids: CSARAITYEQYF. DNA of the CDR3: TGCAGTGCTAGAGCTATAACCTACGAGCAGTACTTC.

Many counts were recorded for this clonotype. Here the CDR3 DNA reads TGCGCCAGCAGCTTGGAGGACAGCAACTATGGCTACACCTTC. Amino acid sequence: CASSLEDSNYGYTF. V gene TRBV5-1 combines with J gene TRBJ1-2; possible D gene TRBD1, 6 bases. V lost 0 bases to trimming and J lost 2 bases, with 8 bases between them. Germline values: CDR1 SGHRS, CDR2 YFSETQ. CDR3 length equals 14 residues.

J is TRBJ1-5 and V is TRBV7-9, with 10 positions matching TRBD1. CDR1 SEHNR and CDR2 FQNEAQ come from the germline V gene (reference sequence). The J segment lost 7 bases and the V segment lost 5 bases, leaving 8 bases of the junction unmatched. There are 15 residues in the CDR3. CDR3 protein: CASSPGQGVGQPQHF. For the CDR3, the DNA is TGTGCCAGCAGCCCAGGACAGGGGGTGGGGCAGCCCCAGCATTTT. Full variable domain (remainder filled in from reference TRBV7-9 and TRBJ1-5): DTGVSQNPRHKITKRGQNVTFRCDPISEHNRLYWYRQTLGQGPEFLTYFQNEAQLEKSRLLSDRFSAERPKGSFSTLEIQRTEQGDSAMYLCASSPGQGVGQPQHFGDGTRLSIL.

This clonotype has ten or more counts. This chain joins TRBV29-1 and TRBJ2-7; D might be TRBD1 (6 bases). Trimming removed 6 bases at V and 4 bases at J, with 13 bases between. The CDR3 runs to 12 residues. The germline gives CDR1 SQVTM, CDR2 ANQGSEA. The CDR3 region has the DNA TGCAGCGTCGGGGACATTGGTTACGAGCAGTACTTC. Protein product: CSVGDIGYEQYF.

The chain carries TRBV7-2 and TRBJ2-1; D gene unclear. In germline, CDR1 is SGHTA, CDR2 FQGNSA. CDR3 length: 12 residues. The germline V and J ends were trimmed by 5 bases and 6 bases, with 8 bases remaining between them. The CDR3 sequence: CASSGPGNEQFF. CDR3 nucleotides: TGTGCCAGCAGCGGCCCGGGCAATGAGCAGTTCTTC.

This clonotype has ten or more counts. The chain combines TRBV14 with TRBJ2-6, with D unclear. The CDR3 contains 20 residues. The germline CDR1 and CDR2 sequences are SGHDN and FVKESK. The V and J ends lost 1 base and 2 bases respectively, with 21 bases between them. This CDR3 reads CASSQVAPEWGSAGANVLTF. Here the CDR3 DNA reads TGTGCCAGCAGCCAAGTGGCACCGGAATGGGGATCCGCTGGGGCCAACGTCCTGACTTTC.

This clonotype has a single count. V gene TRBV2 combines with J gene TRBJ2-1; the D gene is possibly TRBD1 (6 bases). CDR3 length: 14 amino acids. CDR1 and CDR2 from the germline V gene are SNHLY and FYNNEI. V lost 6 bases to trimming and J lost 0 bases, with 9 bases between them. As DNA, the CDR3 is TGTGCCAGCAGCGGGACAAACTCCTACAATGAGCAGTTCTTC. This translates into CASSGTNSYNEQFF.

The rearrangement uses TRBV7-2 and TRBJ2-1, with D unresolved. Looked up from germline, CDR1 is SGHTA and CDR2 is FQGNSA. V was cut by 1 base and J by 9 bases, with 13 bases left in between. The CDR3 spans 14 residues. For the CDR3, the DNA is TGTGCCAGCAGCTTAGAGTGGAGCGCGCGTGAGCAGTTCTTC. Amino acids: CASSLEWSAREQFF. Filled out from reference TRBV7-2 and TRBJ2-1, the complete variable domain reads GAGVSQSPSNKVTEKGKDVELRCDPISGHTALYWYRQSLGQGLEFLIYFQGNSAPDKSGLPSDRFSAERTGGSVSTLTIQRTQQEDSAVYLCASSLEWSAREQFFGPGTRLTVL.

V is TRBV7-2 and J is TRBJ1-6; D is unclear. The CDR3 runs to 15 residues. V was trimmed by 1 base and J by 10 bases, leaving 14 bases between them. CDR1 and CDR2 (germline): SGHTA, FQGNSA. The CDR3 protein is CASSLESSFGSPLHF. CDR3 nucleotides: TGTGCCAGCAGCTTAGAGAGCAGTTTTGGATCACCCCTCCACTTT.

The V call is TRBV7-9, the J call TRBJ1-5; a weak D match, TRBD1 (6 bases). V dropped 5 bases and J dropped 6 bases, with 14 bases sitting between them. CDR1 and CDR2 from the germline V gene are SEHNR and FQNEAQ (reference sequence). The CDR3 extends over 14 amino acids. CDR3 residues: CASSQGRAGQPQHF. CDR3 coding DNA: TGTGCCAGCAGCCAGGGGAGGGCAGGTCAGCCCCAGCATTTT.

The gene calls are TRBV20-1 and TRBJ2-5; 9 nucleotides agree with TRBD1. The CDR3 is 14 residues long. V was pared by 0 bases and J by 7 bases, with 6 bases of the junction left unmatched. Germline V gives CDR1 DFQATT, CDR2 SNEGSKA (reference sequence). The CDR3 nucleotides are TGCAGTGCTAGAGACCCTAGACAGGGGGGGACCCAGTACTTC. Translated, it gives CSARDPRQGGTQYF.